This is a list of T cell receptor beta chains from one sample in a study of early T cells in non-severe SARS-CoV-2 infection. MiXCR, run by TCRdb on the 5' RACE reads, gives a single entry per CDR3 protein. The sample lists just over 95,000 distinct CDR3 sequences, roughly 9.6% occurring once. Sequenced input: whole blood. The source of these receptors is an adult who was a healthcare worker with PCR-confirmed SARS-CoV-2 infection or an uninfected control (not recorded which). CDR3s include the opening cysteine and the closing phenylalanine or tryptophan. Fields, in order: V gene, CDR3 length, J gene, clone size, D gene, CDR3 protein, CDR3 DNA. A D gene is named only where the DNA matches it firmly. Some rows mark clone size as missing; the rest say once, few, many or name a class of expanded clone.

TRBV18	14	TRBJ1-2	few	.	CASSPPRIYYGYTF	TGTGCCAGCTCACCACCTCGGATTTACTATGGCTACACCTTC
TRBV28	16	TRBJ1-1	many	TRBD1	CASSFLYRGLNTEAFF	TGTGCCAGCAGTTTTCTTTACAGGGGGCTGAACACTGAAGCTTTCTTT
TRBV5-1	17	TRBJ2-1	many	TRBD2	CASSRPDAGGPDNEQFF	TGCGCCAGCAGCCGTCCCGATGCGGGGGGGCCTGACAATGAGCAGTTCTTC
TRBV19	17	TRBJ2-2	.	.	CASSISRRGLNTGELFF	TGTGCCAGTAGTATCTCCAGGCGGGGCTTGAACACCGGGGAGCTGTTTTTT
TRBV6-1	14	TRBJ2-3	few	TRBD2	CASSPSGGPDTQYF	TGTGCCAGCAGCCCTAGCGGGGGGCCAGATACGCAGTATTTT
TRBV18	14	TRBJ1-5	few	.	CASSRGDSNQPQHF	TGTGCCAGCTCACGGGGGGATAGCAATCAGCCCCAGCATTTT
TRBV5-5	15	TRBJ2-2	few	.	CASSETGPGTGELFF	TGTGCCAGCAGCGAGACCGGGCCGGGCACCGGGGAGCTGTTTTTT
TRBV20-1	14	TRBJ2-3	few	.	CSARRGPVTDTQYF	TGCAGTGCTAGAAGAGGGCCGGTCACAGATACGCAGTATTTT
TRBV7-9	15	TRBJ1-6	few	.	CASSQGRGPRSPLHF	TGTGCCAGCAGTCAGGGCCGGGGCCCTCGTTCACCCCTCCACTTT
TRBV19	15	TRBJ1-5	.	TRBD1	CASSISGGRIQPQHF	TGTGCCAGTAGTATATCAGGGGGCCGGATTCAGCCCCAGCATTTT
TRBV6-6	16	TRBJ2-1	many	.	CASSYGGQGQNNEQFF	TGTGCCAGCAGTTACGGGGGCCAGGGTCAGAACAATGAGCAGTTCTTC
TRBV7-2	18	TRBJ2-3	.	TRBD2	CASSTAPRGGLGTDTQYF	TGTGCCAGCAGCACCGCCCCCCGGGGGGGCTTGGGCACAGATACGCAGTATTTT
TRBV29-1	14	TRBJ2-5	few	.	CSVAHRAWQETQYF	TGCAGCGTGGCCCACAGGGCTTGGCAAGAGACCCAGTACTTC
TRBV7-7	15	TRBJ1-4	few	.	CASSLEPREAEKLFF	TGTGCCAGCAGCTTAGAGCCAAGGGAGGCTGAAAAACTGTTTTTT
TRBV29-1	14	TRBJ2-3	few	TRBD1	CSVEDRGFADTQYF	TGCAGCGTTGAGGACAGGGGGTTTGCAGATACGCAGTATTTT
TRBV3-1	14	TRBJ2-5	.	.	CASSQEEGQETQYF	TGTGCCAGCAGCCAAGAGGAGGGACAAGAGACCCAGTACTTC
TRBV29-1	12	TRBJ1-2	many	.	CSVDSRTASYTF	TGCAGCGTCGACTCCCGGACAGCCAGCTACACCTTC
TRBV7-9	13	TRBJ1-1	many	.	CASSLATNTEAFF	TGTGCCAGCAGCTTAGCAACGAACACTGAAGCTTTCTTT
TRBV28	16	TRBJ1-2	.	.	CASNPTSRVANYGYTF	TGTGCCAGCAACCCGACGTCCAGGGTGGCTAACTATGGCTACACCTTC
TRBV7-2	18	TRBJ1-6	many	.	CASSPRSPESSYNSPLHF	TGTGCCAGCAGCCCCCGGTCTCCGGAGAGCTCCTATAATTCACCCCTCCACTTT
TRBV29-1	13	TRBJ1-1	few	.	CSVRWTSNAEAFF	TGCAGCGTCCGCTGGACCAGTAACGCTGAAGCTTTCTTT
TRBV12-3/TRBV12-4	13	TRBJ1-1	.	.	CASTESWGTEAFF	TGTGCCAGCACCGAGTCTTGGGGGACTGAAGCTTTCTTT